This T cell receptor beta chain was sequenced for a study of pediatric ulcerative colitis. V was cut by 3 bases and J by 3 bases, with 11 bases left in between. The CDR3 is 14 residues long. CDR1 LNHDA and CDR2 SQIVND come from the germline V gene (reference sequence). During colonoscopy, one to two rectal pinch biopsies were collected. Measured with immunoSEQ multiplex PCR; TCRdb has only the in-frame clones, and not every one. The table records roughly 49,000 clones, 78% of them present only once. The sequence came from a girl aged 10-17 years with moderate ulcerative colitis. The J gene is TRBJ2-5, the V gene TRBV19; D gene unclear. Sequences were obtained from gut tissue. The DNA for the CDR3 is TGTGCCAGTAGTATGACAAGTCGGGAAGAGACCCAGTACTTC. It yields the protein CASSMTSREETQYF.